This T cell receptor beta chain was captured by sequencing in a study of T-cell reconstitution after alpha-beta-depleted transplantation in children (dated by TCRdb to about 2016). Concerning the study at large: Using TCR repertoire profiling, the study quantitatively followed how T-cell immune reconstitution unfolded in children after TCRalphabeta/CD19-depleted allogeneic hematopoietic cell transplantation.

Libraries were prepared through PCR. Sequencing instrument: Illumina HiSeq 2500. TCR libraries were prepared with molecular barcoding, using unique molecular identifiers to normalize TCRbeta repertoire quantification. TCRdb applied fastp at Q25 and MiXCR to the public reads, then kept only in-frame beta chains. Rows matching on CDR3 protein sequence are summarized as one entry with the most common DNA and genes. This sample holds 490,000 or so distinct CDR3 sequences; roughly an eighth were observed only once. Around 6.1% of the sample is held by the ten biggest clonotypes. This clonotype has ten or more counts. Its specific antigen is unknown. No much larger clone exists at a distance of one base, and base qualities are not known. The CDR3 measures 15 amino acids from cysteine to phenylalanine. Only the CDR3 DNA is retained, 45 bases long and in frame from the first base. Trimming accounts for 5 bases at V and 5 bases at J, while the number of junction bases matched to no gene is 4.

The source is a human donor who donated a stem cell graft to a child with combined immunodeficiency. The receptor chain draws on TRBV12-3 or TRBV12-4 and TRBJ2-2; TRBD2 aligns with 11 central bases. Specimen: PBMCs from the stem cell graft donor, collected from the stem cell graft. At the DNA level, the sequence is TGTGCCAGCAGTGCCCTAGCGGGGGGAACCGGGGAGCTGTTTTTT. Translation gives CASSALAGGTGELFF.